The next 6 T cell receptor beta chains were all read from a single sample in a study of T-cell memory formation after mild COVID-19. One entry per CDR3 protein results from TCRdb running MiXCR on the 5' RACE reads. The sample shows hundreds of thousands of distinct CDR3 sequences, 14% of them seen only once. Sequenced: PBMCs or a T cell subset sorted from them (not recorded which). These receptor sequences come from a man aged 18 to 30 who had mild COVID-19 (a few samples of this study predate the infection). Cell type and time point are not known.

The chain joins TRBV29-1 to TRBJ1-1; 11 nucleotides agree with TRBD1. This CDR3 spans 16 amino acids. Trimming cost V 8 bases and J 11 bases; bases outside gene matches: 22. The germline gives CDR1 SQVTM, CDR2 ANQGSEA. In nucleotides, the CDR3 is TGCAGCTCCCAAAAAGGACAGGGGGCTTGGAAGGTTGGGGCTTTCTTT. It yields the protein CSSQKGQGAWKVGAFF.

This clonotype has just a few counts. CDR3 in amino acids: CASSSTSTSQETQYF. The CDR3 DNA is TGTGCCAGCAGTTCAACATCTACGAGTCAAGAGACCCAGTACTTC. The J gene is TRBJ2-5, the V gene TRBV7-2; no clear D. The CDR3 has 15 amino acids. Germline CDR1 and CDR2: SGHTA and FQGNSA. The V gene lost 6 bases and the J gene lost 2 bases, with 16 bases spanning the gap.

There are a few counts of this clonotype. The V gene is TRBV9, the J gene TRBJ2-6, with 11 positions matching TRBD2. The CDR3 runs 18 residues. In germline, CDR1 is SGDLS, CDR2 YYNGEE. The trim removed 4 bases at V and 2 bases at J, leaving 8 bases unmatched. DNA of the CDR3: TGTGCCAGCAGCCCCCGACTAGCGGGGTCGGCTGGGGCCAACGTCCTGACTTTC. This translates into CASSPRLAGSAGANVLTF. Combining the CDR3 with reference TRBV9 and TRBJ2-6 gives the whole variable domain DSGVTQTPKHLITATGQRVTLRCSPRSGDLSVYWYQQSLDQGLQFLIQYYNGEERAKGNILERFSAQQFPDLHSELNLSSLELGDSALYFCASSPRLAGSAGANVLTFGAGSRLTVL.

V and J are TRBV7-6 and TRBJ2-7, with 8 bases that match TRBD1. The V gene's germline CDR1 is SGHVS and CDR2 FNYEAQ. V lost 4 bases to trimming and J lost 4 bases; unmatched junction nucleotides: 9. This CDR3 contains 15 residues. In DNA form, the CDR3 reads TGTGCCAGCAGCTCCCATCCGGACAGGGCGTACGAGCAGTACTTC. Residues: CASSSHPDRAYEQYF.

This clonotype was counted between two and nine times. The J gene is TRBJ2-5, the V gene TRBV3-1, with D hard to call. This CDR3 has 13 residues. Trimming stripped 0 bases from V and 6 bases from J, with 8 bases between. From germline, CDR1 is LGHDT and CDR2 YNNKEL (reference sequence). CDR3 sequence: CASSQDWRQTQYF. The CDR3 nucleotides read TGTGCCAGCAGCCAAGATTGGCGGCAGACCCAGTACTTC.

This clonotype was observed once. This chain uses TRBV11-2 with TRBJ1-2; 8 bases line up with TRBD1. Trimming cost V 2 bases and J 5 bases; bases outside gene matches: 4. The CDR3 has 14 residues. CDR1 and CDR2 from the germline V gene are SGHAT and FQNNGV. CDR3 sequence reads: CASSLPGGRYGYTF. The CDR3 nucleotides read TGTGCCAGCAGCTTACCAGGGGGCCGATATGGCTACACCTTC.